These 2 T cell receptor beta chains originate from one sample sequenced in a study of cytomegalovirus exposure and HLA in healthy donors. This PCR relied on a set of 60 Vbeta primers and 13 Jbeta primers. Generated by immunoSEQ multiplex PCR, the TCRdb table keeps only in-frame clones and is missing some. Found here are 25,000 to 35,000 clones, about 87% of them singletons; the top ten hold under 3%. What was sequenced was PBMCs. These receptors were taken from a boy aged 10-17 years in good health and CMV-seronegative.

The gene calls are TRBV5-6 and TRBJ1-2, with D possibly matching TRBD1 (6 bases). The ends were cut back, 4 bases at V and 8 bases at J, with 12 bases in the middle. This CDR3 comprises 12 residues. CDR1 SGHDT and CDR2 YYEEEE come from the germline V gene. The CDR3 reads CASSPGHLGYTF. In DNA, the CDR3 is TGTGCCAGCAGCCCGGGACACCTCGGCTACACCTTC.

The chain carries TRBV30 and TRBJ2-4; 8 bases are a match to TRBD1. CDR3 length equals 15 residues. Germline V CDR1 and CDR2: GTSNPN, SVGIG (reference sequence). J lost 5 bases, V lost 3 bases, and 9 bases had no gene match. CDR3 nucleotide sequence: TGTGCCTGGAGCCCGGGACAGGCCGTAGAAAACATTCAGTACTTC. It translates to CAWSPGQAVENIQYF.